Detailed here is one T cell receptor beta chain. Antigen: not known. This sample is part of a study of shared clonotypes between healthy human individuals. Findings and caveats of the study: Sharing across a few donors was seen in approximately 5.2% of naive CD4 clonotypes.

The assay ran at deep level. Sequencing was performed with immunoSEQ multiplex PCR; in TCRdb, only in-frame clones are kept and a portion is missing. The sample includes about 320,000 clones, over 75% of them seen just once. This CDR3 has 14 amino acids. V lost 0 bases to trimming and J lost 5 bases, with 10 bases between them. The sample taken for sequencing was memory CD8+ T cells sorted from blood. Described subset: CD45RO+ cells pooled with CCR7-negative TemRA cells. The V and J genes are TRBV23-1 and TRBJ2-5, with D perhaps TRBD1 or TRBD2 (5 bases each). TRBV23-1 is labeled an ORF, and its function is uncertain. The source of this sequence is a man in his late teens or twenties in good health. The CDR3 sequence is CASSQSWGTETQYF. The CDR3 DNA reads TGCGCCAGCAGTCAATCATGGGGGACCGAGACCCAGTACTTC.